One and the same sample provided the 30 T cell receptor beta chains below, sequenced in a study of cytomegalovirus exposure and HLA in healthy donors. Vbeta (60) and Jbeta (13) primers were used in the PCR. Generated by immunoSEQ multiplex PCR, the TCRdb table keeps only in-frame clones and is missing some. This table holds 120,000 or so clones, 80% found once. What was sequenced was PBMCs. Source of these receptors: a female donor in good health and CMV-seropositive.

CDR3 protein: CASSGQGATDTQYF. The CDR3 DNA reads TGTGCCAGCAGCGGACAGGGGGCAACAGATACGCAGTATTTT. The chain recombines TRBV11-3 with TRBJ2-3; 11 nucleotides agree with TRBD1. CDR1 SGHNT and CDR2 YENEEA come from the germline V gene. This CDR3 is 14 amino acids long. After removal of 5 bases from V and 3 bases from J, the junction contained 1 base not matched to a gene. Full variable domain (remainder filled in from reference TRBV11-3 and TRBJ2-3): EAGVVQSPRYKIIEKKQPVAFWCNPISGHNTLYWYLQNLGQGPELLIRYENEEAVDDSQLPKDRFSAERLKGVDSTLKIQPAELGDSAVYLCASSGQGATDTQYFGPGTRLTVL.

V gene TRBV15 combines with J gene TRBJ1-1, with D uncertain. The CDR3 has 14 amino acids. V was pared by 2 bases and J by 1 base, with 8 bases between. Germline V gene lookup returns CDR1 LNHNV and CDR2 YYDKDF (reference sequence). The DNA for the CDR3 is TGTGCCACCAGCAGATTTGCGGGGAACACTGAAGCTTTCTTT. Protein product: CATSRFAGNTEAFF.

J is TRBJ1-4 and V is TRBV25-1; TRBD1 matches at 9 bases. The germline V gene encodes CDR1 MGHDK and CDR2 SYGVNS. With 3 bases clipped from V and 8 bases from J, the junction kept 7 bases outside the gene matches. The CDR3 consists of 15 residues. The CDR3 coding sequence is TGTGCCAGCAGTGATCTGGGACAGGGTAGCGAAAAACTGTTTTTT. It translates to CASSDLGQGSEKLFF.

The DNA for the CDR3 is TGCGCCAGCAGCTTGCAGGGGTACAATGAGCAGTTCTTC. Translation: CASSLQGYNEQFF. The chain carries TRBV5-1 and TRBJ2-1, with D perhaps matching TRBD1 (6 bases). Trimming cost V 1 base and J 4 bases, with 6 bases left between them. Germline loops: CDR1 SGHRS, CDR2 YFSETQ. The CDR3 has 13 amino acids.

This clone appeared a few times. The chain links TRBV4-3 to TRBJ1-2; D uncertain. V dropped 5 bases and J dropped 0 bases, with 7 bases sitting between them. Germline-derived CDR1 and CDR2 are LGHNA and YSLEER. The CDR3 runs 13 residues. The CDR3 sequence: CASSRESNYGYTF. The CDR3 nucleotides read TGCGCCAGCAGCAGGGAGTCTAACTATGGCTACACCTTC.

V gene TRBV7-8 combines with J gene TRBJ2-7; no clear D. Germline V gene sequence: CDR1 SGHVS, CDR2 FQNEAQ. Trimming pared 1 base from V and 5 bases from J, leaving 9 bases between. This CDR3 is 13 amino acids long. In nucleotides, the CDR3 is TGTGCCAGCAGCTTAGTTGACCAGGACGAGCAGTACTTC. As protein: CASSLVDQDEQYF.

V usage is TRBV10-2 and J usage is TRBJ1-1; D gene uncertain. V shed 2 bases and J shed 7 bases, with 11 bases lying between them. Germline V gene lookup returns CDR1 WSHSY and CDR2 SAAADI. The CDR3 contains 13 residues. The CDR3 nucleotides read TGCGCCAGCAGTGAGACCCGACGGGGTGAAGCTTTCTTT. Translated: CASSETRRGEAFF.

The chain is built from TRBV7-8 and TRBJ1-4; unclear D gene. CDR1 and CDR2 from the germline V gene are SGHVS and FQNEAQ. Between the trimmed V and J ends, which lost 5 bases and 7 bases, there was a span of 8 bases. The CDR3 sequence is 12 residues long. CDR3: CASSAVGEKLFF. Written as DNA, the CDR3 is TGTGCCAGCAGCGCGGTTGGTGAAAAACTGTTTTTT.

This chain joins TRBV5-1 and TRBJ1-6; 7 nucleotides line up with TRBD1. This CDR3 region has 15 residues. Trimming cost V 5 bases and J 7 bases; bases outside gene matches: 9. Per germline, CDR1 SGHRS and CDR2 YFSETQ. The CDR3 protein is CASRLGQERNSPLHF. The CDR3 DNA is TGCGCCAGCAGATTAGGACAGGAGCGAAATTCACCCCTCCACTTT.

V is TRBV6-5 and J is TRBJ2-7; no clear D gene. The germline V gene has CDR1 MNHEY and CDR2 SVGAGI. V was clipped by 4 bases and J by 6 bases, with 7 bases between them. CDR3 length: 11 residues. CDR3: CASSSSGEQYF. For the CDR3, the DNA is TGTGCCAGCAGTTCCTCCGGCGAGCAGTACTTC.

The chain combines TRBV5-1 with TRBJ1-6, with 8 bases identical to TRBD1. The V gene's germline CDR1 is SGHRS and CDR2 YFSETQ. V lost 3 bases, J lost 8 bases, and 10 bases stayed unmatched. There are 16 residues in the CDR3. The CDR3 DNA reads TGCGCCAGCAGCTCGGGAGCGACAGGGGTCGATTCACCCCTCCACTTT. It yields the protein CASSSGATGVDSPLHF.

The rearrangement joins TRBV7-6 to TRBJ1-4; D unresolved. The V end was cut by 5 bases, the J end by 0 bases, with 19 bases between. This CDR3 region has 18 residues. Germline V CDR1 and CDR2: SGHVS, FNYEAQ. The DNA of the CDR3 is TGTGCCAGCAGCCCTAAAGCCGGGAGACCATCAACTAATGAAAAACTGTTTTTT. Amino acids: CASSPKAGRPSTNEKLFF.

J is TRBJ2-5 and V is TRBV5-4; 7 nucleotides align to TRBD1. Germline CDR1 and CDR2: SGHNT and YYREEE (reference sequence). The CDR3 runs to 14 residues. The junction had 4 bases not matched to a gene; V was cut back by 2 bases and J by 3 bases. The CDR3 DNA is TGTGCCAGCAGCTTTCCGGACAGGAAAGAGACCCAGTACTTC. This encodes CASSFPDRKETQYF.

The chain carries TRBV5-1 and TRBJ2-4; 10 bases match TRBD2. Germline assignment: CDR1 SGHRS and CDR2 YFSETQ. The CDR3 loop spans 14 amino acids. Trimming took 4 bases from V and 7 from J; bases not matched to a gene: 5. The DNA for the CDR3 is TGCGCCAGCAGCATGAGCGGGGGGGAGAACATTCAGTACTTC. This codes for CASSMSGGENIQYF.

This chain uses TRBV7-7 with TRBJ2-5, with D possibly TRBD1 on 5 matching bases. V shed 6 bases and J shed 0 bases, with 11 bases lying between them. Per the germline V gene, CDR1 is SSHAT and CDR2 is FNYEAQ (reference sequence). The CDR3 length is 14 residues. CDR3 amino acids: CASSQGPYQETQYF. The CDR3 DNA is TGTGCCAGCAGTCAGGGCCCGTACCAAGAGACCCAGTACTTC.

The V and J genes are TRBV7-9 and TRBJ2-7; perhaps TRBD2 as D (5 bases). The CDR3 spans 17 residues. Germline lookup yields CDR1 SEHNR and CDR2 FQNEAQ (reference sequence). V lost 5 bases, J lost 3 bases, and 23 bases lay in between. The CDR3 loop is CASSPDETTDTSYEQYF. CDR3 sequence (DNA): TGTGCCAGCAGCCCTGACGAGACTACCGACACAAGCTACGAGCAGTACTTC.

The chain uses TRBV19 and TRBJ1-6; no firm D call. V lost 7 bases and J lost 4, with 8 bases in between. The CDR3 covers 13 residues. CDR1 and CDR2 from the germline V gene are LNHDA and SQIVND (reference sequence). CDR3 amino acids: CASTRDYNSPLHF. In DNA, the CDR3 is TGTGCCAGTACTCGGGATTATAATTCACCCCTCCACTTT.

The chain has TRBV6-5 and TRBJ1-1, with TRBD1 as a possible D gene (5 bases). Germline V lookup: CDR1 MNHEY, CDR2 SVGAGI. The CDR3 extends over 15 amino acids. V lost 2 bases and J 6 bases, leaving 16 bases between the germline ends. This CDR3 reads CASSYQQAGYAEAFF. The CDR3 DNA follows: TGTGCCAGCAGTTACCAACAGGCCGGGTACGCTGAAGCTTTCTTT.

This chain connects TRBV7-2 to TRBJ2-7; 7 bases match TRBD1. V gave up 3 bases and J gave up 3 bases; unmatched junction bases: 5. The germline CDR1 and CDR2 sequences are SGHTA and FQGNSA. This CDR3 has 14 residues. The CDR3 bases are TGTGCCAGCAGCTTTGGGGCAGGGGGCTACGAGCAGTACTTC. Residues: CASSFGAGGYEQYF.

As to this clone: Other DNA sequences within the sample encode an identical CDR3. The gene calls are TRBV29-1 and TRBJ1-5; TRBD1 agrees at 7 bases. The ends lost 6 bases at V and 5 bases at J; junction bases unmatched: 4. The CDR3 length is 12 residues. Germline V lookup: CDR1 SQVTM, CDR2 ANQGSEA. The CDR3 loop reads CSVGDRDQPQHF. The CDR3 coding sequence is TGCAGCGTCGGAGACAGGGATCAGCCCCAGCATTTT.

The gene calls are TRBV7-8 and TRBJ2-5, with TRBD1 matching 8 bases. V lost 5 bases to trimming and J lost 2 bases; unmatched junction nucleotides: 7. Germline values: CDR1 SGHVS, CDR2 FQNEAQ. This CDR3 region has 15 residues. CDR3 sequence (DNA): TGTGCCAGCAGCCTAGGACAGGGTCGGCAAGAGACCCAGTACTTC. Protein sequence: CASSLGQGRQETQYF.

This rearrangement joins TRBV5-6 to TRBJ2-1; a possible D gene is TRBD2 (5 bases). Trimming cost V 0 bases and J 10 bases, with 17 bases left between them. CDR3 length: 15 residues. CDR1 SGHDT and CDR2 YYEEEE come from the germline V gene. CDR3 DNA: TGTGCCAGCAGCTTGGGGCCGGGGATTGCCAAGGAGCAGTTCTTC. This codes for CASSLGPGIAKEQFF. Together with reference TRBV5-6 and TRBJ2-1, the CDR3 gives the full variable domain: DAGVTQSPTHLIKTRGQQVTLRCSPKSGHDTVSWYQQALGQGPQFIFQYYEEEERQRGNFPDRFSGHQFPNYSSELNVNALLLGDSALYLCASSLGPGIAKEQFFGPGTRLTVL.

A note on this clone: This sample includes further DNA sequences coding for the same CDR3. The gene calls are TRBV9 and TRBJ2-1, with TRBD2 matching over 10 bases. The CDR3 runs 15 residues. Per germline, CDR1 SGDLS and CDR2 YYNGEE. V gave up 0 bases and J gave up 3 bases; unmatched junction bases: 0. The chain's CDR3 is CASSVASGGYNEQFF. The CDR3 bases are TGTGCCAGCAGCGTAGCTAGCGGGGGCTACAATGAGCAGTTCTTC.

This chain connects TRBV14 to TRBJ1-1, with a tentative D call TRBD1 (6 bases). Germline V gene sequence: CDR1 SGHDN, CDR2 FVKESK. V lost 3 bases to trimming and J lost 5 bases, with 16 bases between them. The length of the CDR3 is 15 residues. The CDR3 is CASSHMDRGTTEAFF. The CDR3 nucleotides read TGTGCCAGCAGCCACATGGACAGAGGGACAACTGAAGCTTTCTTT.

The rearrangement joins TRBV15 to TRBJ2-1; D ambiguous. V was trimmed by 0 bases and J by 4 bases, leaving 7 bases between them. Germline CDR1 is LNHNV and CDR2 is YYDKDF (reference sequence). The CDR3 extends over 14 amino acids. The CDR3: CATSRDFVYNEQFF. CDR3 nucleotide sequence: TGTGCCACCAGCAGAGATTTCGTGTACAATGAGCAGTTCTTC.

The CDR3 DNA sequence: TGTGCCAGCAGTGGGGGGAGCCTTCGGCTTGACGAGCAGTACTTC. Amino acid sequence: CASSGGSLRLDEQYF. The chain joins TRBV27 to TRBJ2-7, with D maybe TRBD2 (6 bases). The CDR3 loop spans 15 amino acids. V shed 5 bases and J shed 5 bases, with 19 bases lying between them. Germline values: CDR1 MNHEY, CDR2 SMNVEV (reference sequence).

In DNA form, the CDR3 reads TGCAGCGTTGCGGGACAGGCCTATGGCTACACCTTC. This encodes CSVAGQAYGYTF. The chain is built from TRBV29-1 and TRBJ1-2, with 8 bases matching TRBD1. Germline V gives CDR1 SQVTM, CDR2 ANQGSEA. The CDR3 sequence is 12 residues long. V trimming: 4 bases; J trimming: 4 bases; junction bases outside the gene matches: 2.

This clone has only a few counts. The rearrangement links TRBV27 to TRBJ2-3; the D is unclear. This CDR3 contains 14 residues. The V end was cut by 4 bases, the J end by 0 bases, with 8 bases between. The germline V gene has CDR1 MNHEY and CDR2 SMNVEV (reference sequence). CDR3 sequence (DNA): TGTGCCAGCAGTTCTCAGGCTAGCACAGATACGCAGTATTTT. Translated: CASSSQASTDTQYF.

The V gene is TRBV28, the J gene TRBJ1-1; TRBD1 matches at 9 bases. CDR3 length: 14 residues. The V segment lost 6 bases and the J segment 9 bases; nucleotides outside the gene matches: 11. CDR1 and CDR2 from the germline V gene are MDHEN and SYDVKM. The CDR3 reads CASSRGGDRVQAFF. CDR3 DNA: TGTGCCAGCAGCCGTGGAGGGGACAGGGTTCAAGCTTTCTTT.

The V call is TRBV7-2, the J call TRBJ1-1; 10 nucleotides agree with TRBD1. J gave up 6 bases and V 5 bases, and 15 bases lay outside the gene matches. Germline V CDR1 and CDR2: SGHTA, FQGNSA. This CDR3 comprises 17 residues. The DNA of the CDR3 is TGTGCCAGCAGCCAAAGGGGGGGACAGGGGCTCTCATCTGAAGCTTTCTTT. It specifies CASSQRGGQGLSSEAFF.